This entry is about one TCR beta chain. Its cognate antigen is unknown. It was with 60 Vbeta and 13 Jbeta primers that the PCR ran. Only in-frame clones appear in the TCRdb table, and some are missing; sequencing was by immunoSEQ multiplex PCR. The sample yields more than 95,000 clones, over 65% seen once. This sample was included in a study of cytomegalovirus exposure and HLA in healthy donors. The study, taken as a whole, reports: Fewer N-insertions than the roughly 670-donor mean were reportedly shown by an Asian-associated ancestry cluster in a later analysis. Later analysis identified a missense DCLRE1C variant that was linked to TCR beta V- and J-gene trimming.

The CDR3 consists of 15 residues. Trimming took off 0 bases at V and 8 bases at J, with 15 bases between the two ends. CDR1 SGHRS and CDR2 YFSETQ come from the germline V gene. What was sequenced was PBMCs. This receptor was obtained from a man aged 25 to 40 in good health and CMV-seronegative. This rearrangement joins TRBV5-1 to TRBJ1-5, with D possibly TRBD1 on 5 matching bases. CDR3 DNA: TGCGCCAGCAGCTTGGGGACCGACAGATTTGAGCCCCAGCATTTT. Translated, it gives CASSLGTDRFEPQHF.